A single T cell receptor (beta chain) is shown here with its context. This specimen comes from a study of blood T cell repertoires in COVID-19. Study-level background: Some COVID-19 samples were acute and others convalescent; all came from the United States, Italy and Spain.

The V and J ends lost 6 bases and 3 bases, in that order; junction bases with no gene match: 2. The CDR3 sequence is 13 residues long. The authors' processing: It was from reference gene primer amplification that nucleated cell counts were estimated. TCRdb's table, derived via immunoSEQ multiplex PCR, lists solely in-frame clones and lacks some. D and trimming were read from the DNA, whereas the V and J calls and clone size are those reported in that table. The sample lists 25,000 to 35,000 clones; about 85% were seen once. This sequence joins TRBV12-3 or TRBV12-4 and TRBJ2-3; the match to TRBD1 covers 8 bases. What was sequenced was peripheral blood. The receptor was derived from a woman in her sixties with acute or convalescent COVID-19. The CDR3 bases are TGTGCCAGCAGACAGGGGGGTACAGATACGCAGTATTTT. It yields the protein CASRQGGTDTQYF.